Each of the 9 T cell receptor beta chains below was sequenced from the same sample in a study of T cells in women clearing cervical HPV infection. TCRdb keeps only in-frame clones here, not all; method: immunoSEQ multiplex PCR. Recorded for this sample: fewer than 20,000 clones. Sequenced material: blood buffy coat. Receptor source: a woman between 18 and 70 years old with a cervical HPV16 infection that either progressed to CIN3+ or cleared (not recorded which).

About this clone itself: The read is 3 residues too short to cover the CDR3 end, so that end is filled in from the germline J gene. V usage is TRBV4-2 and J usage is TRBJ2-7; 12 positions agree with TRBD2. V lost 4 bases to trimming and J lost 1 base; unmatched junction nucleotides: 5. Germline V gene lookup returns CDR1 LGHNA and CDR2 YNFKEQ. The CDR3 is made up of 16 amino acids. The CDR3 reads CASSPGLAGTSYEQYF. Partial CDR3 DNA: TGTGCCAGCAGCCCCGGACTAGCGGGGACGTCCTACGAG.

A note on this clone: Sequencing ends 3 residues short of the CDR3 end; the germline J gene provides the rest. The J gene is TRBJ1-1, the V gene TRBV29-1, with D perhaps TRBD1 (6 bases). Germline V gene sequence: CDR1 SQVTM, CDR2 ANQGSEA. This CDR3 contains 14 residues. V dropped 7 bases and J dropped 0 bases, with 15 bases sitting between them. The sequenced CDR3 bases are TGCAGCGGATCAGGGGTTGCCATGAACACTGAA. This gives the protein CSGSGVAMNTE. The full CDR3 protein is CSGSGVAMNTEAFF. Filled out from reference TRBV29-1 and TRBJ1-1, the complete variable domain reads SAVISQKPSRDICQRGTSLTIQCQVDSQVTMMFWYRQQPGQSLTLIATANQGSEATYESGFVIDKFPISRPNLTFSTLTVSNMSPEDSSIYLCSGSGVAMNTEAFFGQGTRLTVV.

CDR3 bases read: TGTGCCAGCAGCGGGACGACGGGACAGCGGTCCGAG. It is translated as CASSGTTGQRSE. The entire CDR3 is CASSGTTGQRSEQYF. This rearrangement joins TRBV7-9 to TRBJ2-7; 7 bases are a match to TRBD1. The read falls 3 residues short of the CDR3 end, and the missing part is taken from the germline J gene. Germline CDR1 and CDR2: SEHNR and FQNEAQ (reference sequence). The ends lost 5 bases at V and 6 bases at J; junction bases unmatched: 13. CDR3 length equals 15 residues.

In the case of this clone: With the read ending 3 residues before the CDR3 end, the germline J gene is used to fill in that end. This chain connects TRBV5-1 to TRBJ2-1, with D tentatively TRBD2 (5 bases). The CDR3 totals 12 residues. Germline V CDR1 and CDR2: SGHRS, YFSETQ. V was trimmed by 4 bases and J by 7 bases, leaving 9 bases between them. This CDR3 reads CASSHGLNEQFF. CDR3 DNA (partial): TGCGCCAGCAGCCATGGACTGAATGAG.

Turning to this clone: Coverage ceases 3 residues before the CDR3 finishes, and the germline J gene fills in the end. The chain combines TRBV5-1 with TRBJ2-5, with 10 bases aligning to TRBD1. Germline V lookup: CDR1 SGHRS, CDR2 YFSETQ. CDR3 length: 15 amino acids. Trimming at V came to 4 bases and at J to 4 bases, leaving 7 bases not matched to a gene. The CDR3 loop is CASSPMTGGVETQYF. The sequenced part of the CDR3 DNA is TGCGCCAGCAGCCCGATGACAGGGGGCGTAGAGACC.

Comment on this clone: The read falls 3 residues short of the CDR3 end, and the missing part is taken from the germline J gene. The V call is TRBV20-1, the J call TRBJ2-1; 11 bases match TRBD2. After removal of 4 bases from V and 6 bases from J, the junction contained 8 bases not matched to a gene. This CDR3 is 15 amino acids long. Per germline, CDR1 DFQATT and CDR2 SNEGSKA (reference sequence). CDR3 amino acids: CSAIVSGTSGNEQFF. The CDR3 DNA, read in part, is TGCAGTGCTATCGTATCGGGGACTAGCGGCAATGAG.

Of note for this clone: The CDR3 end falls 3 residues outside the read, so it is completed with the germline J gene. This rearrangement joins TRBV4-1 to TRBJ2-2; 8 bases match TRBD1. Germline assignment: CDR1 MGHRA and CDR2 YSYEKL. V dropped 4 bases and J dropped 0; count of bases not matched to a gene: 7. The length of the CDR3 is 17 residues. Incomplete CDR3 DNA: TGCGCCAGCAGCCCCGGAGACAGGGGACCGAACACCGGGGAG. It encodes CASSPGDRGPNTGE. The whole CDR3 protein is CASSPGDRGPNTGELFF.

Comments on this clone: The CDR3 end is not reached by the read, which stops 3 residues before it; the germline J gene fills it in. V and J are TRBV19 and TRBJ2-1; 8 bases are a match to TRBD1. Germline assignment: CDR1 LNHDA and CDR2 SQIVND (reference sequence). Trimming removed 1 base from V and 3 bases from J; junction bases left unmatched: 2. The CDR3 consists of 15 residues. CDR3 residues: CASSIGTGNYNEQFF. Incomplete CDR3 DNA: TGTGCCAGTAGTATAGGGACAGGGAACTACAATGAG. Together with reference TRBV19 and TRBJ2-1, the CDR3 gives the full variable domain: DGGITQSPKYLFRKEGQNVTLSCEQNLNHDAMYWYRQDPGQGLRLIYYSQIVNDFQKGDIAEGYSVSREKKESFPLTVTSAQKNPTAFYLCASSIGTGNYNEQFFGPGTRLTVL.

The sequenced CDR3 bases are TGTGCCAGCTCACCCCACAGGGCCTCGAACACTGAA. It translates to CASSPHRASNTE. The CDR3 in full is CASSPHRASNTEAFF. The J gene is TRBJ1-1, the V gene TRBV18, with a possible D match to TRBD1 (6 bases). The CDR3 end lies 3 residues beyond the end of the read and is filled in from the germline J gene. This CDR3 is 15 amino acids long. Trimming took off 3 bases at V and 1 base at J, with 12 bases between the two ends. Germline lookup yields CDR1 KGHSH and CDR2 LQKENI.